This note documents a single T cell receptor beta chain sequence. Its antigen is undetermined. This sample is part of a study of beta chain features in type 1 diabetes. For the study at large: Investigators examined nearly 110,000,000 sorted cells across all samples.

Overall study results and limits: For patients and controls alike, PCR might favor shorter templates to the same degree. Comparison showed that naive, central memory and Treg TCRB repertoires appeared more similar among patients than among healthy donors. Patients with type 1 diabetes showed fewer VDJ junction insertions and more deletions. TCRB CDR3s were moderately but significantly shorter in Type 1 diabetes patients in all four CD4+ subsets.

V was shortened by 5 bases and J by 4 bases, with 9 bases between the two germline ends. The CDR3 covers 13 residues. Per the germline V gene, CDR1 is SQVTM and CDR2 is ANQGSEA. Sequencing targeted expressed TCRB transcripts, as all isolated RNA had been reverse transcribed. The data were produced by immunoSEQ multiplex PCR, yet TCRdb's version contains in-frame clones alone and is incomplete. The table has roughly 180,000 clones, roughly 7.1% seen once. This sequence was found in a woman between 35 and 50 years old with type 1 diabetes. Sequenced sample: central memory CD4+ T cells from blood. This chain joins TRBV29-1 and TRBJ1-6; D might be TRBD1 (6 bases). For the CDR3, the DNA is TGCAGCGTTTTGGACAGATATAATTCACCCCTCCACTTT. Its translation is CSVLDRYNSPLHF.